This TCR beta chain was obtained from a study of neoadjuvant anti-PD-1 for oral cavity cancer. Turning to the study itself: Nivolumab at 3 mg/kg was mostly given biweekly, three to four doses, pre-surgery. Patients without progression received a fourth nivolumab dose around day 43, then surgical resection on days 50-56.

Time point reported: after neoadjuvant nivolumab, at surgical resection. These oral cavity squamous cell carcinomas were HPV-negative and locally advanced. PBMCs were not maintained or expanded in culture before analysis. The germline V gene has CDR1 LNHDA and CDR2 SQIVND (reference sequence). Trimming shortened V by 4 bases and J by 1 base, and 17 bases separated the two germline ends. This CDR3 is 18 amino acids long. The method was immunoSEQ multiplex PCR; TCRdb's version includes in-frame clones alone and lacks a portion of them. This sample has thousands of clones; 70% occur once, and the top ten carry roughly 2.8%.

The receptor comes from a person between 35 and 79 years old with oral cavity squamous cell carcinoma. This specimen consisted of PBMCs, obtained after nivolumab (anti-PD-1) treatment. The rearrangement links TRBV19 to TRBJ2-6, with TRBD1 as a possible D gene (6 bases). The CDR3 coding sequence is TGTGCCAGTAGTAAGGCCCTATCCGGGACATCTGGGGCCAACGTCCTGACTTTC. Amino acids: CASSKALSGTSGANVLTF. Full variable domain (missing parts from reference TRBV19 and TRBJ2-6): DGGITQSPKYLFRKEGQNVTLSCEQNLNHDAMYWYRQDPGQGLRLIYYSQIVNDFQKGDIAEGYSVSREKKESFPLTVTSAQKNPTAFYLCASSKALSGTSGANVLTFGAGSRLTVL.